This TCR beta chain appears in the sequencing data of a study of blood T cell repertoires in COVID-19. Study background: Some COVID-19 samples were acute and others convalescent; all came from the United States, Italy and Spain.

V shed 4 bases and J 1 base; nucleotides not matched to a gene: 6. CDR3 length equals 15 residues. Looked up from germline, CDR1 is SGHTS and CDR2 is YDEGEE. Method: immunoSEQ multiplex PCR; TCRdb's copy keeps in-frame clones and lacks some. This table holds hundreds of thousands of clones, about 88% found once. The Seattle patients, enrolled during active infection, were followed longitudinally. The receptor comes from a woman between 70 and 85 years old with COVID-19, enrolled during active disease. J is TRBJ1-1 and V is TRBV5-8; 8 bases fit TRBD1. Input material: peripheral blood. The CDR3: CASSPRTGTNTEAFF. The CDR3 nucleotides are TGTGCCAGCAGCCCGAGGACAGGGACGAACACTGAAGCTTTCTTT.